This T cell receptor (beta chain) was sequenced in a study of T-cell reconstitution after alpha-beta-depleted transplantation in children. Preparation of the TCRbeta library involved a method that used unique molecular identifiers. TCRdb re-called the PCR reads with MiXCR, one entry per CDR3 protein. The data show 85,000 to 120,000 distinct CDR3 sequences, around 6% seen once. Overall study results and limits: The study reportedly traced alpha-beta T cells about two months after transplant to several hundred expanded graft clones.

The table lists this clonotype with many counts. The antigen remains undetermined. There are 15 residues in the CDR3. In germline, CDR1 is MRHNA, CDR2 SNTAGT. V lost 3 bases to trimming and J lost 5 bases; unmatched junction nucleotides: 4. The genes are TRBV6-4 and TRBJ2-3; 11 nucleotides match TRBD2. The sequencing here drew on PBMCs, mostly from graft donor cells, taken 60 days after TCRalphabeta/CD19-depleted stem cell transplant. This clonotype was obtained from a female patient aged 2-9 years who had a stem cell transplant for Fanconi anemia, so the T cells may come from the graft donor. The CDR3 region is CASSETSGGRDTQYF. CDR3 coding DNA: TGTGCCAGCAGTGAAACTAGCGGGGGAAGAGATACGCAGTATTTT.